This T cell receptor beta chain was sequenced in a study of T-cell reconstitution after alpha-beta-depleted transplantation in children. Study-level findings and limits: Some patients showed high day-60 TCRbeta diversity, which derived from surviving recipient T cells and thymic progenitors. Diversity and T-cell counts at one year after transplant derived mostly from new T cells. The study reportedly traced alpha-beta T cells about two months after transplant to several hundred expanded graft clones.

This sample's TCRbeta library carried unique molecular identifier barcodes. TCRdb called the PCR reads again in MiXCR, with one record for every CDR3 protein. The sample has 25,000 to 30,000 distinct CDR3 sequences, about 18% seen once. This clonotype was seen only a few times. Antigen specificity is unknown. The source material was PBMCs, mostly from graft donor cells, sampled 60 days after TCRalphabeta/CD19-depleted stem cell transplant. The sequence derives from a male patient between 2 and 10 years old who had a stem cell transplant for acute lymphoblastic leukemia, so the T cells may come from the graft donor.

CDR3 residues: CATGQQAPYGYTF. The CDR3 region has the DNA TGTGCCACTGGACAGCAAGCTCCCTATGGCTACACCTTC. J is TRBJ1-2 and V is TRBV28, with D maybe TRBD1 (6 bases). The V end was cut by 10 bases, the J end by 4 bases, with 16 bases between. CDR1 MDHEN and CDR2 SYDVKM come from the germline V gene. The CDR3 loop spans 13 amino acids.